Following are 21 T cell receptor beta chains from one sample sequenced in a study of control samples from healthy donors and cancer patients. The assay was immunoSEQ multiplex PCR, and TCRdb's table has in-frame clones only and misses some. The table gives about 210,000 clones; the top ten clones make up 2% to 2.5% of it. Source material: blood. All receptors derive from a woman in her 30s in good health.

This chain links TRBV21-1 with TRBJ1-3. TRBV21-1 is deemed a pseudogene. The CDR3 has 13 residues. The CDR3 loop reads CASSDHSGNTIYF. The CDR3 DNA sequence: TGTGCCAGCAGCGACCACTCTGGAAACACCATATATTTT.

The chain has TRBV27 and TRBJ1-6, with 9 bases fitting TRBD1. CDR1 is MNHEY, CDR2 SMNVEV, per germline (reference sequence). The CDR3 sequence is 15 residues long. The J segment lost 6 bases and the V segment lost 3 bases, leaving 3 bases of the junction unmatched. The CDR3 nucleotides read TGTGCCAGCAGTTTCTACAGGGGGCCTAATTCACCCCTCCACTTT. It encodes CASSFYRGPNSPLHF.

The gene calls are TRBV6-4 and TRBJ1-4; no definite D call. V lost 2 bases and J 7 bases, leaving 17 bases between the germline ends. The CDR3 loop spans 16 amino acids. The V gene's germline CDR1 is MRHNA and CDR2 SNTAGT. The CDR3 sequence is CASSDTSIRSREKLFF. CDR3 bases: TGTGCCAGCAGTGACACGAGTATCCGGTCGCGTGAAAAACTGTTTTTT.

The gene calls are TRBV5-5 and TRBJ2-5, with D maybe TRBD1 (6 bases). V lost 4 bases and J lost 1, with 20 bases in between. Germline CDR1 is SGHKS and CDR2 is YYEKEE (reference sequence). CDR3 length: 17 amino acids. In DNA, the CDR3 is TGTGCCAGCAGCAACCCTTACAGGGAAGTTGCCCAAGAGACCCAGTACTTC. Residues: CASSNPYREVAQETQYF.

The chain is built from TRBV28 and TRBJ2-7, with 11 bases fitting TRBD2. Germline CDR1 reads MDHEN; CDR2 reads SYDVKM. V lost 9 bases, J lost 2 bases, and 6 bases stayed unmatched. CDR3 length: 14 amino acids. This CDR3 reads CASEETSGAYEQYF. CDR3 bases: TGTGCCAGTGAAGAGACTAGCGGGGCCTACGAGCAGTACTTC.

CDR3 sequence (DNA): TGTGCCTGGAGTAAGATTTATGGCAGGGGAACCTACGAGCAGTACTTC. Protein sequence: CAWSKIYGRGTYEQYF. J is TRBJ2-7 and V is TRBV30; weak D call: TRBD1 (6 bases). The CDR3 has 16 residues. V lost 2 bases and J lost 2, with 19 bases in between. Per the germline V gene, CDR1 is GTSNPN and CDR2 is SVGIG (reference sequence).

The chain employs TRBV27 and TRBJ1-3; no definite D call. The germline CDR1 and CDR2 sequences are MNHEY and SMNVEV (reference sequence). The CDR3 extends over 13 amino acids. V lost 5 bases and J 2 bases, leaving 7 bases between the germline ends. The CDR3 DNA is TGTGCCAGCAGTAGTAATCCTGGAAACACCATATATTTT. This encodes CASSSNPGNTIYF.

The rearrangement uses TRBV12-5 and TRBJ1-1; D not resolved. Germline loops: CDR1 LGHNT, CDR2 FRNRAP. Trimming pared 6 bases from V and 1 base from J, leaving 9 bases between. The CDR3 extends over 13 amino acids. CDR3 sequence reads: CASGRGSNTEAFF. Here the CDR3 DNA reads TGTGCTAGTGGACGCGGGTCGAACACTGAAGCTTTCTTT.

J is TRBJ2-1 and V is TRBV25-1; possibly TRBD2 for D (6 bases). The germline V and J ends were trimmed by 4 bases and 5 bases, with 9 bases remaining between them. Germline CDR1 MGHDK, CDR2 SYGVNS. The CDR3 runs 13 residues. The CDR3 coding sequence is TGTGCCAGCAGTGGGCGGGGAGACAATGAGCAGTTCTTC. It translates to CASSGRGDNEQFF.

The chain has TRBV5-4 and TRBJ2-1; 7 bases fit TRBD2. Looked up from germline, CDR1 is SGHNT and CDR2 is YYREEE (reference sequence). Trimming took 1 base from V and 1 from J; bases not matched to a gene: 2. The CDR3 has 15 amino acids. In DNA form, the CDR3 reads TGTGCCAGCAGCTTGCCGGGGGGATCCTACAATGAGCAGTTCTTC. The encoded protein is CASSLPGGSYNEQFF.

The chain uses TRBV29-1 and TRBJ2-5, with a tentative D call TRBD2 (5 bases). Germline V gene data show CDR1 as SQVTM and CDR2 as ANQGSEA. The length of the CDR3 is 12 residues. Trimming removed 4 bases at V and 5 bases at J, with 11 bases between. CDR3: CSVVLEVETQYF. DNA of the CDR3: TGCAGCGTTGTACTAGAGGTGGAGACCCAGTACTTC.

V usage is TRBV25-1 and J usage is TRBJ1-3; D is perhaps TRBD1 (5 bases). Germline CDR1 and CDR2: MGHDK and SYGVNS. V was trimmed by 8 bases and J by 0 bases, leaving 14 bases between them. CDR3 length equals 15 residues. The CDR3 coding sequence is TGTGCCAGCGCAACTGCAGGGAGCTCTGGAAACACCATATATTTT. Its translation: CASATAGSSGNTIYF.

The chain employs TRBV6-6 and TRBJ2-7; possible D gene TRBD1, 5 bases. V dropped 0 bases and J dropped 3 bases, with 9 bases sitting between them. CDR1 is MNHNY and CDR2 is SVGAGI in the germline V gene (reference sequence). The CDR3 is 14 amino acids. The chain's CDR3 is CASSYSPGNYEQYF. CDR3 coding DNA: TGTGCCAGCAGTTACTCGCCAGGGAACTACGAGCAGTACTTC.

This rearrangement joins TRBV7-9 to TRBJ2-2; TRBD1 or TRBD2 may be the D gene (5 bases each). CDR3 length: 16 residues. Trimming took off 2 bases at V and 2 bases at J, with 12 bases between the two ends. Germline values: CDR1 SEHNR, CDR2 FQNEAQ (reference sequence). For the CDR3, the DNA is TGTGCCAGCAGCTTAATCCGGGGCCTTAACACCGGGGAGCTGTTTTTT. It specifies CASSLIRGLNTGELFF.

The chain carries TRBV11-2 and TRBJ1-1; D perhaps matches TRBD1 (5 bases). Germline V lookup: CDR1 SGHAT, CDR2 FQNNGV. The CDR3 is 16 residues long. The ends were cut back, 3 bases at V and 0 bases at J, with 14 bases in the middle. CDR3 nucleotide sequence: TGTGCCAGCAGCTTCGGTATGTTGGGGGTGAACACTGAAGCTTTCTTT. Translated, it gives CASSFGMLGVNTEAFF.

The chain couples TRBV18 to TRBJ2-5; a weak D match, TRBD1 (6 bases). V lost 6 bases and J 2 bases, leaving 16 bases between the germline ends. CDR3 length equals 15 residues. CDR1 and CDR2 from the germline V gene are KGHSH and LQKENI. CDR3 nucleotide sequence: TGTGCCAGCTCGCCTATTCAGGGGCCGCAAGAGACCCAGTACTTC. Protein product: CASSPIQGPQETQYF.

This chain connects TRBV6-1 to TRBJ1-4; TRBD1 agrees at 7 bases. Germline trimming cut 2 bases from V and 4 bases from J; bases unmatched to any gene: 7. There are 16 residues in the CDR3. Germline CDR1 is MNHNS and CDR2 is SASEGT. The CDR3: CASSESQQGRNEKLFF. Written as DNA, the CDR3 is TGTGCCAGCAGTGAATCCCAACAGGGGCGTAATGAAAAACTGTTTTTT.

CDR3 protein: CASSPFPGSSYEQYF. Here the CDR3 DNA reads TGTGCCAGCAGCCCCTTTCCGGGGAGCTCCTACGAGCAGTACTTC. The chain carries TRBV7-6 and TRBJ2-7; tentative D call: TRBD2 (5 bases). This CDR3 contains 15 residues. The V end lost 5 bases, the J end lost 0 bases, and 14 bases lay between the germline ends. Germline V gene lookup returns CDR1 SGHVS and CDR2 FNYEAQ.

The rearrangement uses TRBV11-3 and TRBJ2-3, with D maybe TRBD1 (6 bases). Trimming left V 4 bases short and J 1 base short, with 9 bases between. Germline V gives CDR1 SGHNT, CDR2 YENEEA. The CDR3 sequence is 14 residues long. CDR3 residues: CASSYRTGTDTQYF. For the CDR3, the DNA is TGTGCCAGCAGCTACCGGACAGGCACAGATACGCAGTATTTT.

This rearrangement joins TRBV18 to TRBJ1-1, with D uncertain. V was cut by 2 bases and J by 1 base, with 8 bases left in between. Germline V gives CDR1 KGHSH, CDR2 LQKENI. The CDR3 runs 14 residues. This chain's CDR3 is CASSPLEANTEAFF. The CDR3 DNA follows: TGTGCCAGCTCACCATTGGAAGCGAACACTGAAGCTTTCTTT.

This chain joins TRBV7-9 and TRBJ2-3; no clear D gene. The CDR3 covers 13 residues. V lost 0 bases, J lost 4 bases, and 5 bases lay in between. The germline V gene has CDR1 SEHNR and CDR2 FQNEAQ (reference sequence). The CDR3 is CASSLAGSDTQYF. The CDR3 DNA follows: TGTGCCAGCAGCTTAGCGGGTTCAGATACGCAGTATTTT. Together with reference TRBV7-9 and TRBJ2-3, the CDR3 gives the full variable domain: DTGVSQNPRHKITKRGQNVTFRCDPISEHNRLYWYRQTLGQGPEFLTYFQNEAQLEKSRLLSDRFSAERPKGSFSTLEIQRTEQGDSAMYLCASSLAGSDTQYFGPGTRLTVL.